The entry that follows covers one T cell receptor beta chain sequence. Data came from immunoSEQ multiplex PCR; TCRdb stores just in-frame clones and leaves some out. The sample has tens of thousands of clones, about nine tenths seen once; the top ten hold around 4%. The sample originates from a study of OX40 agonist ivuxolimab in advanced cancers. The CDR3 is made up of 13 amino acids. V gave up 0 bases and J gave up 4 bases, with 6 bases separating them. Germline V lookup: CDR1 LNHNV, CDR2 YYDKDF (reference sequence). This chain joins TRBV15 and TRBJ2-5; D is unresolved. The TCR comes from an adult with an advanced solid tumor such as melanoma, head and neck, liver or kidney cancer. The sequencing used CD4+ or CD8+ T cells sorted from blood, collected in a trial of the OX40 agonist ivuxolimab. For the CDR3, the DNA is TGTGCCACCAGCAGAGATCCTACAGAGACCCAGTACTTC. It encodes CATSRDPTETQYF.